The 28 T cell receptor beta chains presented below share a single source sample, sequenced in a study of T cell responses to AZD1222 COVID-19 vaccine (dated by TCRdb to the early 2020s). Sample time point, as interpreted from the label and publication: baseline before first vaccination. The library was built by means of the immunoSEQ multiplex PCR assay. TCRdb's version of the immuneACCESS table is confined to in-frame rearrangements and falls short of the full clone set. An unresolved V gene accounts for under half of the shortfall where checked; the remainder is of unknown origin. This sample comprises about 120,000 clones, about 90% of them detected only once. The top ten clonotypes cover 6% to 8% of the sample. The material was peripheral blood, obtained on day 0 of AZD1222 vaccination. These receptors all come from an adult in good health.

The chain uses TRBV6-5 and TRBJ1-1; D not resolved. Between the trimmed V and J ends, which lost 2 bases and 7 bases, there was a span of 11 bases. The CDR3 is 13 amino acids. The V gene's germline CDR1 is MNHEY and CDR2 SVGAGI. This chain's CDR3 is CASSYGAGFEAFF. In DNA form, the CDR3 reads TGTGCCAGCAGTTACGGAGCGGGTTTTGAAGCTTTCTTT.

This sequence joins TRBV12-3 or TRBV12-4 and TRBJ2-7; D is undetermined. This CDR3 region has 12 residues. Trimming stripped 5 bases from V and 2 bases from J, with 7 bases between. The CDR3 spells CASSERPYEQYF. The CDR3 DNA follows: TGTGCCAGCAGTGAGAGGCCCTACGAGCAGTACTTC.

This clone showed up just a few times. The V call is TRBV10-1, the J call TRBJ1-2; the D is unclear. Germline V gene data show CDR1 as WNHNN and CDR2 as SYGVQD (reference sequence). The CDR3 is 12 residues long. With 7 bases removed from V and 8 bases from J, the gap between germline ends came to 14 bases. The CDR3 is CASTGSPRGYTF. As DNA, the CDR3 is TGCGCCAGCACCGGGTCCCCGCGGGGCTACACCTTC.

J is TRBJ2-6 and V is TRBV11-3; D remains unclear. The CDR3 contains 15 residues. In germline, CDR1 is SGHNT, CDR2 YENEEA. Trimming removed 1 base at V and 2 bases at J, with 6 bases between. In DNA, the CDR3 is TGTGCCAGCAGCTTAGGGATGCCTGGGGCCAACGTCCTGACTTTC. Translated: CASSLGMPGANVLTF.

The chain recombines TRBV28 with TRBJ1-5, with 8 bases that match TRBD1. With 3 bases clipped from V and 1 base from J, the junction kept 14 bases outside the gene matches. This CDR3 has 19 amino acids. Germline CDR1 MDHEN, CDR2 SYDVKM. CDR3 loop: CASSFPPGQAIRSNQPQHF. The CDR3, as DNA: TGTGCCAGCAGTTTCCCTCCGGGACAGGCAATTCGGAGCAATCAGCCCCAGCATTTT.

This chain uses TRBV7-9 with TRBJ1-1; D is possibly TRBD1 (6 bases). There are 15 residues in the CDR3. Per the germline V gene, CDR1 is SEHNR and CDR2 is FQNEAQ (reference sequence). Trimming removed 2 bases at V and 2 bases at J, with 12 bases between. CDR3 sequence: CASSLSQGRNTEAFF. CDR3 DNA: TGTGCCAGCAGCTTATCTCAGGGGAGAAACACTGAAGCTTTCTTT.

The chain has TRBV2 and TRBJ2-2; no clear D gene. V was clipped by 2 bases and J by 1 base, with 14 bases between them. CDR1 and CDR2 (germline): SNHLY, FYNNEI. The length of the CDR3 is 17 residues. CDR3: CASSERLFLGNTGELFF. The CDR3, as DNA: TGTGCCAGCAGTGAAAGACTTTTCCTGGGGAACACCGGGGAGCTGTTTTTT.

The chain has TRBV30 and TRBJ2-4; TRBD2 might be the D (6 bases). Germline-derived CDR1 and CDR2 are GTSNPN and SVGIG (reference sequence). The CDR3 sequence is 13 residues long. V lost 5 bases and J lost 0, with 8 bases in between. The DNA for the CDR3 is TGTGCCTGGGGGGGACTAGCCAAAAACATTCAGTACTTC. Its protein product is CAWGGLAKNIQYF.

The chain couples TRBV28 to TRBJ2-2; D might be TRBD1 or TRBD2, each matching 5 bases. Germline CDR1 reads MDHEN; CDR2 reads SYDVKM. V gave up 6 bases and J gave up 4 bases, with 15 bases separating them. There are 15 residues in the CDR3. In DNA form, the CDR3 reads TGTGCCAGCAGGCGGCCGGGACCAGGCACCGGGGAGCTGTTTTTT. This sequence encodes CASRRPGPGTGELFF.

CDR3 bases: TGTGCCACTAACGCCGGGACATACTATGGCTACACCTTC. Translation gives CATNAGTYYGYTF. The chain couples TRBV19 to TRBJ1-2; possibly TRBD1 for D (6 bases). Per the germline V gene, CDR1 is LNHDA and CDR2 is SQIVND (reference sequence). Between the trimmed V and J ends, which lost 10 bases and 3 bases, there was a span of 15 bases. This CDR3 comprises 13 residues.

In its sample, this clone was seen a few times. This chain links TRBV24-1 with TRBJ1-1, with D tentatively TRBD1 (6 bases). Germline assignment: CDR1 KGHDR and CDR2 SFDVKD. The length of the CDR3 is 15 residues. The V and J ends lost 7 bases and 5 bases respectively, with 19 bases between them. Here the CDR3 DNA reads TGTGCCACCAGCTCAACAGGGAGCGGGGGAACTGAAGCTTTCTTT. Protein: CATSSTGSGGTEAFF.

J is TRBJ1-1 and V is TRBV27, with 7 bases aligning to TRBD1. The CDR3 loop spans 15 amino acids. V was pared by 7 bases and J by 1 base, with 9 bases of the junction left unmatched. Per the germline V gene, CDR1 is MNHEY and CDR2 is SMNVEV (reference sequence). Here the CDR3 DNA reads TGTGCCAGCAACGTTCAGACAGGGCCGAACACTGAAGCTTTCTTT. Protein: CASNVQTGPNTEAFF.

The chain has TRBV10-3 and TRBJ1-4; D might be TRBD1 (5 bases). The CDR3 is 14 residues long. The germline V gene has CDR1 ENHRY and CDR2 SYGVKD. V was pared by 5 bases and J by 5 bases, with 12 bases between. The CDR3, as DNA: TGTGCCATCAGTAGGAGCGGGACGAATGAAAAACTGTTTTTT. It encodes CAISRSGTNEKLFF.

V and J are TRBV15 and TRBJ2-5; D is possibly TRBD2 (5 bases). The germline CDR1 and CDR2 sequences are LNHNV and YYDKDF (reference sequence). The CDR3 totals 19 residues. V lost 2 bases and J 4 bases, leaving 26 bases between the germline ends. The CDR3 DNA follows: TGTGCCACCAGCAGACGACTGGGCCGGTCAGGAGGTCCACGAGAGACCCAGTACTTC. Residues: CATSRRLGRSGGPRETQYF.

The rearrangement joins TRBV28 to TRBJ2-1; a possible D gene is TRBD1 (6 bases). Trimming shortened V by 3 bases and J by 4 bases, and 16 bases separated the two germline ends. The CDR3 extends over 16 amino acids. The V gene's germline CDR1 is MDHEN and CDR2 SYDVKM. CDR3 nucleotide sequence: TGTGCCAGCAGTTTGTACTCCGGACAGAGGTACAATGAGCAGTTCTTC. Its protein product is CASSLYSGQRYNEQFF.

This clone was observed once. J is TRBJ2-7 and V is TRBV7-8; D is uncertain. V lost 1 base to trimming and J lost 4 bases, with 17 bases between them. CDR1 is SGHVS, CDR2 FQNEAQ, per germline. This CDR3 is built from 16 residues. CDR3 sequence reads: CASSLEAGASRYEQYF. The CDR3 nucleotides read TGTGCCAGCAGCTTAGAAGCAGGAGCGAGCCGGTACGAGCAGTACTTC.

J is TRBJ2-7 and V is TRBV6-5, with 8 bases aligning to TRBD1. In germline, CDR1 is MNHEY, CDR2 SVGAGI. The CDR3 is 14 amino acids. V lost 7 bases to trimming and J lost 7 bases; unmatched junction nucleotides: 12. CDR3 residues: CASKRTGPPGEQYF. The CDR3 nucleotides are TGTGCCAGCAAAAGGACAGGGCCTCCGGGGGAGCAGTACTTC.

CDR3 loop: CASSYRGPHQPQHF. CDR3 DNA: TGTGCCAGCAGTTACAGGGGTCCACATCAGCCCCAGCATTTT. The rearrangement joins TRBV6-5 to TRBJ1-5; tentatively, D is TRBD1 (5 bases). This CDR3 is 14 amino acids long. In germline, CDR1 is MNHEY, CDR2 SVGAGI. Trimming removed 2 bases from V and 5 bases from J, with 10 bases in between.

This chain uses TRBV5-1 with TRBJ1-1; D is possibly TRBD1 (5 bases). Germline V gene lookup returns CDR1 SGHRS and CDR2 YFSETQ. V gave up 0 bases and J gave up 9 bases, with 9 bases separating them. CDR3 length equals 12 residues. This CDR3 is CASSLEGTKAFF. The CDR3, as DNA: TGCGCCAGCAGCTTGGAGGGGACTAAAGCTTTCTTT.

This rearrangement joins TRBV28 to TRBJ2-5, with 7 positions matching TRBD1. The CDR3 runs to 15 residues. J was trimmed by 1 base and V by 1 base; bases with no gene match: 3. Germline V gene sequence: CDR1 MDHEN, CDR2 SYDVKM. CDR3 coding DNA: TGTGCCAGCAGTTTATTAGACAGGGCCCAAGAGACCCAGTACTTC. Translated: CASSLLDRAQETQYF.

The chain is built from TRBV24-1 and TRBJ2-7; 7 bases map to TRBD2. The CDR3 loop spans 12 amino acids. Germline V lookup: CDR1 KGHDR, CDR2 SFDVKD. V lost 9 bases to trimming and J lost 3 bases; unmatched junction nucleotides: 4. The CDR3 DNA sequence: TGTGCCACCGGGGGGGACGGCTACGAGCAGTACTTC. Translated, it gives CATGGDGYEQYF.

This clone came up a few times. The chain recombines TRBV10-3 with TRBJ2-5, with TRBD1 as a possible D gene (6 bases). Trimming removed 2 bases from V and 5 bases from J, with 15 bases in between. Germline CDR1 is ENHRY and CDR2 is SYGVKD. The CDR3 is made up of 15 amino acids. This CDR3 is CAISEQGQGIETQYF. The CDR3 region has the DNA TGTGCCATCAGTGAGCAAGGTCAGGGGATCGAGACCCAGTACTTC.

This chain connects TRBV2 to TRBJ2-7, with 12 positions matching TRBD2. V gave up 1 base and J gave up 4 bases; unmatched junction bases: 2. This CDR3 has 15 residues. The germline V gene encodes CDR1 SNHLY and CDR2 FYNNEI. The CDR3: CASSEGTSGTYEQYF. The CDR3 DNA is TGTGCCAGCAGTGAAGGGACTAGCGGGACGTACGAGCAGTACTTC.

The chain carries TRBV6-5 and TRBJ1-2, with TRBD1 as a possible D gene (5 bases). The CDR3 covers 15 residues. Per the germline V gene, CDR1 is MNHEY and CDR2 is SVGAGI. Trimming took off 3 bases at V and 7 bases at J, with 18 bases between the two ends. CDR3 residues: CASSYRLAGILGYTF. For the CDR3, the DNA is TGTGCCAGCAGTTATCGTCTCGCAGGGATCCTTGGCTACACCTTC.

The rearrangement joins TRBV4-1 to TRBJ2-2; 10 bases fit TRBD2. Losses at the gene ends were 7 bases for V and 2 bases for J; bases not matched to a gene: 10. This CDR3 has 17 residues. Germline CDR1 MGHRA, CDR2 YSYEKL. The CDR3 loop is CASNLLLAGLNTGELFF. CDR3 coding DNA: TGCGCCAGCAACCTACTACTAGCGGGGCTAAACACCGGGGAGCTGTTTTTT.

The chain employs TRBV19 and TRBJ2-1; maybe TRBD2 (5 bases). The germline V gene encodes CDR1 LNHDA and CDR2 SQIVND (reference sequence). Trimming removed 7 bases from V and 4 bases from J, with 20 bases in between. This CDR3 spans 16 amino acids. The DNA for the CDR3 is TGTGCCAGTAAAGAGTTATGGGCTAGCTCGTACAATGAGCAGTTCTTC. As protein: CASKELWASSYNEQFF.

CDR3 nucleotide sequence: TGTGCCAGTAGTACCCGCCCTTCAACTAATGAAAAACTGTTTTTT. It encodes CASSTRPSTNEKLFF. The chain is built from TRBV19 and TRBJ1-4; D remains ambiguous. Germline V gives CDR1 LNHDA, CDR2 SQIVND (reference sequence). CDR3 length: 15 residues. V lost 4 bases and J 0 bases, leaving 9 bases between the germline ends.

The rearrangement joins TRBV28 to TRBJ2-1, with 11 bases matching TRBD2. Germline V gene lookup returns CDR1 MDHEN and CDR2 SYDVKM. Unmatched junction bases numbered 2, after V lost 6 bases and J lost 7 bases. The CDR3 is 13 residues long. The CDR3: CASRTSGDNEQFF. The DNA for the CDR3 is TGTGCCAGCAGGACTAGCGGGGATAATGAGCAGTTCTTC. The variable domain in full, with the rest retrieved from reference TRBV28 and TRBJ2-1, is DVKVTQSSRYLVKRTGEKVFLECVQDMDHENMFWYRQDPGLGLRLIYFSYDVKMKEKGDIPEGYSVSREKKERFSLILESASTNQTSMYLCASRTSGDNEQFFGPGTRLTVL.